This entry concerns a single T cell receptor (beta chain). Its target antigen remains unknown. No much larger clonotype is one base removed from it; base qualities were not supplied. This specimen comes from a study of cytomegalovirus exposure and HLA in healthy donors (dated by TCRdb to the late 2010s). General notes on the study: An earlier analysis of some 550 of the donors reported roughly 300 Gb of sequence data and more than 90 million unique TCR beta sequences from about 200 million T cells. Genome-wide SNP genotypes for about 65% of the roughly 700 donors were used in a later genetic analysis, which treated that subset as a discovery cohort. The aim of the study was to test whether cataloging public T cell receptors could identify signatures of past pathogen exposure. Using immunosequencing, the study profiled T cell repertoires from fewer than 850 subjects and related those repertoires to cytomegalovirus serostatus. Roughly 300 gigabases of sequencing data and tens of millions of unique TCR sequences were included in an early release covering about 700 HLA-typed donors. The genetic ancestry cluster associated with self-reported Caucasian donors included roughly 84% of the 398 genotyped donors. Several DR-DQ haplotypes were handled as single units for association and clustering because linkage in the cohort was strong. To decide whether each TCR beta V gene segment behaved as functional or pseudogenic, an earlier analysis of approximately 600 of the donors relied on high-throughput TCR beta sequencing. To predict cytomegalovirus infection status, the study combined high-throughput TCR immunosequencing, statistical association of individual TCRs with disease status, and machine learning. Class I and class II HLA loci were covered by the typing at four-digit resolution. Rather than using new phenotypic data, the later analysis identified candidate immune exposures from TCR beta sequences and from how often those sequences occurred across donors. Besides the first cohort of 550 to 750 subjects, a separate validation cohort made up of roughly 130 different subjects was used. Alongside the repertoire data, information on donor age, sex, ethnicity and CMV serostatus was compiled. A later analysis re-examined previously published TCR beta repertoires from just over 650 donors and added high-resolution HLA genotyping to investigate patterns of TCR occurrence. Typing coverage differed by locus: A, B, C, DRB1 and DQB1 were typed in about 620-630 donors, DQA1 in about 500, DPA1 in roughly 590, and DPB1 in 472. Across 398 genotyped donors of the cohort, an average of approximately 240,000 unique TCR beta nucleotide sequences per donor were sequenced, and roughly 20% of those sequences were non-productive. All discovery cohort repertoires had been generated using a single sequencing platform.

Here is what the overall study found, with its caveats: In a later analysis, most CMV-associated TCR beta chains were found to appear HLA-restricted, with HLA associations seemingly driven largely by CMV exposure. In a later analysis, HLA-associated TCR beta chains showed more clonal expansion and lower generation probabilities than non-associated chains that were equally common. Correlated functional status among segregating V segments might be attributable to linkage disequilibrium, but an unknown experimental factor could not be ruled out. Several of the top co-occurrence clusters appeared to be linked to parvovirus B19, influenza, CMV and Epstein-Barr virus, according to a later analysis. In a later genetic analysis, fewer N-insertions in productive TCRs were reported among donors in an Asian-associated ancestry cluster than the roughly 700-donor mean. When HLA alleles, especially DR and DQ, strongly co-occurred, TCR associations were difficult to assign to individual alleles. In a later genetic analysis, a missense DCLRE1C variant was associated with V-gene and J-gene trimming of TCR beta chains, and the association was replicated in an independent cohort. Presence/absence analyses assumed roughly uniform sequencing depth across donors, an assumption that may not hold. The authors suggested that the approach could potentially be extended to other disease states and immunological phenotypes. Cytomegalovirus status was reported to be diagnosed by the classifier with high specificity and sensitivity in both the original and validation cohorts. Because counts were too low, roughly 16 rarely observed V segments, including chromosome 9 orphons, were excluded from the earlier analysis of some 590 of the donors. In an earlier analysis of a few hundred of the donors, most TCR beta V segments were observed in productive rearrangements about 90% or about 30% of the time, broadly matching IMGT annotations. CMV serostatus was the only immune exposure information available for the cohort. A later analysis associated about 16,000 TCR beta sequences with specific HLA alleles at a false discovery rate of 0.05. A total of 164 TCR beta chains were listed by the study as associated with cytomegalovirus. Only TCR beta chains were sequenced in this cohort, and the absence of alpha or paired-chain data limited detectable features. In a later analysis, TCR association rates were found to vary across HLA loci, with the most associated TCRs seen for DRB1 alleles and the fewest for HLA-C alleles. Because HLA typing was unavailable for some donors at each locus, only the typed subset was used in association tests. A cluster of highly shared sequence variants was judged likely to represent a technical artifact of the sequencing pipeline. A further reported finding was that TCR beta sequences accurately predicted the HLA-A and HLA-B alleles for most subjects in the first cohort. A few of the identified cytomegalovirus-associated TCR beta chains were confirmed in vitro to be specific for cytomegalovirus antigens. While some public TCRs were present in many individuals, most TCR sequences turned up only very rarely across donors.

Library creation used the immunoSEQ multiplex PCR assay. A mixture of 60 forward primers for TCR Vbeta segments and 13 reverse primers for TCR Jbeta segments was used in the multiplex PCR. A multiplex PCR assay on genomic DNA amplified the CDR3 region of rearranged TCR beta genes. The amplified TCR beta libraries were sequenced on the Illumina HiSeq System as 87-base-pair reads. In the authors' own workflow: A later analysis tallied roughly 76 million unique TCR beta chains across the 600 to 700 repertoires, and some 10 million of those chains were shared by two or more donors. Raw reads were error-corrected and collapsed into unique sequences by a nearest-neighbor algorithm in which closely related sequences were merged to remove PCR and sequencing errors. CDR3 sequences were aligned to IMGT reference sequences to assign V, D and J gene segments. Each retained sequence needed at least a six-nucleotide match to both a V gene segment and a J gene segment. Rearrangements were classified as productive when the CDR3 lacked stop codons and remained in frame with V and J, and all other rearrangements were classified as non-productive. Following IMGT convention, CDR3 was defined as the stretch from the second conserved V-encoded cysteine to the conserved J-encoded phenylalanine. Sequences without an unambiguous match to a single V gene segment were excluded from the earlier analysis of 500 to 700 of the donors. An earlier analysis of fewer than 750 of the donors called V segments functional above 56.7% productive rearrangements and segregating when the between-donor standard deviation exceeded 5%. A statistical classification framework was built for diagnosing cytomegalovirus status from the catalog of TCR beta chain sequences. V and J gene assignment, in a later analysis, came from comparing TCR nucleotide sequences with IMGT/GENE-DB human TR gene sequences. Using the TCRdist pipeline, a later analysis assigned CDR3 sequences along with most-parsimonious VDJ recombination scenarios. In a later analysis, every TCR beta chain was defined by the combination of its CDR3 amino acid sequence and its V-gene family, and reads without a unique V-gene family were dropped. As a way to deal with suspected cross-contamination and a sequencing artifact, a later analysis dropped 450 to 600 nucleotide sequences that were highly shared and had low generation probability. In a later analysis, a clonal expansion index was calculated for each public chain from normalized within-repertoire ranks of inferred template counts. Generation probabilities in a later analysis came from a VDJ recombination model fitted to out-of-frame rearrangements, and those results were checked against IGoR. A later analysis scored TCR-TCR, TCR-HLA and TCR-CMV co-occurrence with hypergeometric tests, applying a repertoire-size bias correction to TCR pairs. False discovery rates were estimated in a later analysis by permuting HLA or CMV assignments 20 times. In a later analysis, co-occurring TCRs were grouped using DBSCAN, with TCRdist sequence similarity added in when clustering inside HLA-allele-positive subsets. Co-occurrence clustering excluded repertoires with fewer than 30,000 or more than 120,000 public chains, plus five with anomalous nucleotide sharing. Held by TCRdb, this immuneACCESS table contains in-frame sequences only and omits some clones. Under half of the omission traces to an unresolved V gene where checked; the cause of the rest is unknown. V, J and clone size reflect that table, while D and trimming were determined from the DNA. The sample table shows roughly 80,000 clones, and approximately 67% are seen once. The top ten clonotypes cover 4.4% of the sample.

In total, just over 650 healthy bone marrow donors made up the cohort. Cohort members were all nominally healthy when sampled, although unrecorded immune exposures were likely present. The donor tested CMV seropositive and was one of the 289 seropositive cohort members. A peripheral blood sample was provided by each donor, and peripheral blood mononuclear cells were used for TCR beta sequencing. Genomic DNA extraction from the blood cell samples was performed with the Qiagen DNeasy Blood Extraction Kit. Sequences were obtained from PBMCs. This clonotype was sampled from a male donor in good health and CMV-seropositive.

The DNA sequence reads TGCGCCAGCAGCTTGGGAAGTAGCGGGAGCGTGGAGCAGTTCTTC. It specifies CASSLGSSGSVEQFF. The chain couples TRBV5-1 to TRBJ2-1, with TRBD2 identical over 9 junction bases. The germline V gene provides CDR1 SGHRS and CDR2 YFSETQ. Ends trimmed: V by 0 bases, J by 10 bases; bases unmatched to a gene: 8. The CDR3 has 15 amino acids, counting the end cysteine and phenylalanine. Kept here is only the CDR3 DNA, which spans 45 bases and is read in frame from base 1.